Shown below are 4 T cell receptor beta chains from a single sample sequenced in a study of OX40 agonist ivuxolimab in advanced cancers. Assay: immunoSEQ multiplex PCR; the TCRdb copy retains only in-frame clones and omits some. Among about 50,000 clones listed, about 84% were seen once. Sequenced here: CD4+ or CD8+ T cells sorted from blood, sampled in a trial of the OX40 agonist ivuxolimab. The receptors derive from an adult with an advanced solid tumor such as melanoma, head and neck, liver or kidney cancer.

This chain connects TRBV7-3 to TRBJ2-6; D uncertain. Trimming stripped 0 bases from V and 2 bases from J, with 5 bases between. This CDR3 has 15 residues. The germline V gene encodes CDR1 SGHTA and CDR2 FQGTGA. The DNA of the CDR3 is TGTGCCAGCAGCTTAACTAGGGCTGGGGCCAACGTCCTGACTTTC. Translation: CASSLTRAGANVLTF.

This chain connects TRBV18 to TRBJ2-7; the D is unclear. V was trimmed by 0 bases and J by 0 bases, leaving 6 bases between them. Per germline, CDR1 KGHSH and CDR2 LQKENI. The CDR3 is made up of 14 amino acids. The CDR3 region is CASSPPTGSYEQYF. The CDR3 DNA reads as TGTGCCAGCTCACCACCCACGGGCTCCTACGAGCAGTACTTC.

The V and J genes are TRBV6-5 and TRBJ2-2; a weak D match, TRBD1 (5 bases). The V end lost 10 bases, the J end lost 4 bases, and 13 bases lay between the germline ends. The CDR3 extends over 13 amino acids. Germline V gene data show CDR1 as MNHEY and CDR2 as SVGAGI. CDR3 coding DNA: TGTGCCATAAAGAACAGGAGCACCGGGGAGCTGTTTTTT. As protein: CAIKNRSTGELFF.

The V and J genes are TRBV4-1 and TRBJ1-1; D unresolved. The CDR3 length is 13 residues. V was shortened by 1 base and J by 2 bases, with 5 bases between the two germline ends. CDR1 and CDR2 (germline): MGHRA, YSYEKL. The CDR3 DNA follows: TGCGCCAGCAGCCAAGTGAGCAACACTGAAGCTTTCTTT. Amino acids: CASSQVSNTEAFF.